Listed below are T cell receptor beta chains from one sample, sequenced in a study of regulatory T cells in long-lasting Graves disease. TCRdb processed the multiplex PCR reads anew with MiXCR; each CDR3 protein has one entry. The profile shows roughly 420,000 distinct CDR3 sequences, roughly a sixth of them singletons. This specimen consisted of peripheral blood mononuclear cells (PBMCs), obtained at new diagnosis, from a patient treated with antithyroid drugs. These receptors were taken from a female donor with Graves disease. CDR3s include the opening cysteine and the closing phenylalanine or tryptophan. The order of the fields is V gene, J gene, clone size, D gene, CDR3 protein, CDR3 DNA. A D gene is named only where the DNA matches it firmly. Clone size is given for some rows only: seen once, a few or many times, or a class if the clone is expanded.

V gene: TRBV7-2; J gene: TRBJ2-7; clone size: many; D gene: TRBD2; CDR3 protein: CASSLGLAVRSNYEQYF; CDR3 DNA: TGTGCCAGCAGCTTAGGACTAGCGGTTCGCTCGAACTACGAGCAGTACTTC
V gene: TRBV11-3; J gene: TRBJ2-1; clone size: few; D gene: TRBD1; CDR3 protein: CASSLGTGINEQFF; CDR3 DNA: TGTGCCAGCAGCTTAGGGACAGGGATAAATGAGCAGTTCTTC
V gene: TRBV6-2/TRBV6-3; J gene: TRBJ1-4; clone size: many; D gene: -; CDR3 protein: CASSSAGTFREKLFF; CDR3 DNA: TGTGCCAGCAGTTCCGCCGGGACATTTCGTGAAAAACTGTTTTTT
V gene: TRBV12-3/TRBV12-4; J gene: TRBJ1-5; clone size: many; D gene: -; CDR3 protein: CASSLDSHQPQHF; CDR3 DNA: TGTGCCAGCAGTCTGGACAGCCATCAGCCCCAGCATTTT
V gene: TRBV20-1; J gene: TRBJ2-1; clone size: many; D gene: TRBD1; CDR3 protein: CSARQGVSYNEQFF; CDR3 DNA: TGCAGTGCTAGACAGGGGGTCTCCTACAATGAGCAGTTCTTC
V gene: TRBV20-1; J gene: TRBJ1-4; clone size: few; D gene: TRBD1; CDR3 protein: CSAETGGEKLFF; CDR3 DNA: TGCAGTGCTGAGACAGGGGGTGAAAAACTGTTTTTT
V gene: TRBV5-1; J gene: TRBJ2-7; clone size: many; D gene: -; CDR3 protein: CASSLEGRAFYEQYF; CDR3 DNA: TGCGCCAGCAGCTTGGAAGGCAGGGCATTCTACGAGCAGTACTTC
V gene: TRBV7-2; J gene: TRBJ2-1; clone size: many; D gene: TRBD2; CDR3 protein: CASSEGLANNEQFF; CDR3 DNA: TGTGCCAGCAGCGAGGGACTAGCAAACAATGAGCAGTTCTTC
V gene: TRBV12-3/TRBV12-4; J gene: TRBJ1-1; clone size: few; D gene: TRBD1; CDR3 protein: CASSSGQGSNTEAFF; CDR3 DNA: TGTGCCAGCAGTTCCGGACAGGGGTCGAACACTGAAGCTTTCTTT
V gene: TRBV28; J gene: TRBJ1-2; clone size: -; D gene: -; CDR3 protein: CASSPHDGNYGYTF; CDR3 DNA: TGTGCCAGCAGCCCTCACGACGGAAACTATGGCTACACCTTC
V gene: TRBV5-6; J gene: TRBJ1-3; clone size: many; D gene: -; CDR3 protein: CASSFGRGFSGNTIYF; CDR3 DNA: TGTGCCAGCAGCTTTGGGAGGGGATTCTCTGGAAACACCATATATTTT
V gene: TRBV2; J gene: TRBJ2-2; clone size: -; D gene: TRBD2; CDR3 protein: CASSPTAGEQNTGELFF; CDR3 DNA: TGTGCCAGCAGCCCAACAGCGGGGGAGCAGAACACCGGGGAGCTGTTTTTT
V gene: TRBV4-1; J gene: TRBJ2-1; clone size: many; D gene: -; CDR3 protein: CASSQELDSYYNEQFF; CDR3 DNA: TGCGCCAGCAGCCAAGAACTCGACTCATATTACAATGAGCAGTTCTTC
V gene: TRBV6-2/TRBV6-3; J gene: TRBJ2-5; clone size: few; D gene: -; CDR3 protein: CASSYPVGETQYF; CDR3 DNA: TGTGCCAGCAGTTACCCTGTGGGCGAGACCCAGTACTTC
V gene: TRBV6-5; J gene: TRBJ1-2; clone size: -; D gene: -; CDR3 protein: CASSYWGDGYTF; CDR3 DNA: TGTGCCAGCAGTTACTGGGGAGATGGCTACACCTTC
V gene: TRBV29-1; J gene: TRBJ1-2; clone size: many; D gene: -; CDR3 protein: CSVQLARNGGYTF; CDR3 DNA: TGCAGCGTTCAATTGGCACGGAACGGGGGCTACACCTTC
V gene: TRBV3-1; J gene: TRBJ1-2; clone size: many; D gene: -; CDR3 protein: CASSQDLTTFNYGYTF; CDR3 DNA: TGTGCCAGCAGCCAAGATCTTACGACGTTTAACTATGGCTACACCTTC
V gene: TRBV12-3/TRBV12-4; J gene: TRBJ1-1; clone size: -; D gene: TRBD1; CDR3 protein: CASSKRGTVGAEAFF; CDR3 DNA: TGTGCCAGCAGTAAACGTGGGACAGTCGGAGCTGAAGCTTTCTTT
V gene: TRBV5-6; J gene: TRBJ2-3; clone size: -; D gene: TRBD2; CDR3 protein: CASSFAGLAGGQGTQYF; CDR3 DNA: TGTGCCAGCAGCTTCGCGGGACTAGCGGGGGGCCAGGGTACGCAGTATTTT
V gene: TRBV27; J gene: TRBJ2-1; clone size: many; D gene: TRBD1; CDR3 protein: CASRDRGWKDNEQFF; CDR3 DNA: TGTGCCAGCAGGGACAGGGGATGGAAGGACAATGAGCAGTTCTTC
V gene: TRBV20-1; J gene: TRBJ2-3; clone size: -; D gene: -; CDR3 protein: CSAQRGTDTQYF; CDR3 DNA: TGCAGTGCGCAGCGGGGCACAGATACGCAGTATTTT
V gene: TRBV10-2; J gene: TRBJ2-7; clone size: -; D gene: TRBD1; CDR3 protein: CASTGTGLREQYF; CDR3 DNA: TGCGCCAGCACGGGGACAGGGTTGAGGGAGCAGTACTTC
V gene: TRBV30; J gene: TRBJ2-7; clone size: many; D gene: -; CDR3 protein: CAWSVPSYEQYF; CDR3 DNA: TGTGCCTGGAGTGTCCCTAGCTACGAGCAGTACTTC
V gene: TRBV12-5; J gene: TRBJ2-1; clone size: many; D gene: TRBD2; CDR3 protein: CASGLVRGLAGGNEQFF; CDR3 DNA: TGTGCTAGTGGTTTGGTACGGGGACTAGCGGGCGGGAATGAGCAGTTCTTC
V gene: TRBV7-9; J gene: TRBJ2-2; clone size: many; D gene: TRBD2; CDR3 protein: CASSPPRTSGTGELFF; CDR3 DNA: TGTGCCAGCAGCCCCCCCCGGACTAGCGGAACCGGGGAGCTGTTTTTT
V gene: TRBV12-3/TRBV12-4; J gene: TRBJ1-3; clone size: few; D gene: -; CDR3 protein: CASRNYGTTLSGNTIYF; CDR3 DNA: TGTGCCAGCAGAAACTACGGGACGACGCTTTCTGGAAACACCATATATTTT
V gene: TRBV11-2; J gene: TRBJ1-4; clone size: many; D gene: -; CDR3 protein: CASSLFSRSNEKLFF; CDR3 DNA: TGTGCCAGCAGCTTATTTAGCAGGAGTAATGAAAAACTGTTTTTT
V gene: TRBV20-1; J gene: TRBJ1-5; clone size: many; D gene: -; CDR3 protein: CSARGTAGQNFYQPQHF; CDR3 DNA: TGCAGTGCTAGAGGGACCGCAGGGCAAAATTTTTATCAGCCCCAGCATTTT
V gene: TRBV11-2; J gene: TRBJ2-3; clone size: many; D gene: TRBD2; CDR3 protein: CASSGEGLVAESTQYF; CDR3 DNA: TGTGCCAGCAGCGGCGAGGGACTAGTGGCGGAGAGTACGCAGTATTTT
V gene: TRBV30; J gene: TRBJ1-1; clone size: many; D gene: -; CDR3 protein: CAYTQGPGTEAFF; CDR3 DNA: TGTGCCTATACCCAGGGGCCGGGGACTGAAGCTTTCTTT
V gene: TRBV7-9; J gene: TRBJ2-1; clone size: many; D gene: TRBD2; CDR3 protein: CASSSRGTSVYNEQFF; CDR3 DNA: TGTGCCAGCAGCTCCAGAGGGACTAGCGTCTACAATGAGCAGTTCTTC
V gene: TRBV5-1; J gene: TRBJ2-5; clone size: many; D gene: -; CDR3 protein: CASSLAWGDGGPGETQYF; CDR3 DNA: TGCGCCAGCAGCTTGGCCTGGGGAGACGGAGGGCCGGGGGAGACCCAGTACTTC